This T cell receptor (beta chain) was sequenced during a study of cytomegalovirus exposure and HLA in healthy donors. The overall study: In a later analysis, the roughly 120 validation repertoires were reported to have used the same platform as the roughly 600 first-cohort repertoires.

Broader study findings: Reported results showed that the classifier diagnosed cytomegalovirus status with high specificity and sensitivity. Most TCR sequences were rare, but some public TCRs occurred in many donors.

About this clone itself: Its antigen is unidentified.

V shed 3 bases, J shed 1 base, and the junction held 3 bases outside the gene matches. The germline gives CDR1 LNHDA, CDR2 SQIVND (reference sequence). The CDR3 sequence is 16 residues long. Profiled with immunoSEQ multiplex PCR; TCRdb holds only in-frame clones, not every one. The sample shows around 130,000 clones, roughly 91% of them seen only once. The TCR was taken from a young man in good health and CMV-seronegative. The J gene is TRBJ2-5, the V gene TRBV19; 12 bases line up with TRBD2. Sequenced material: PBMCs. The CDR3, as DNA: TGTGCCAGTAGTATGACGGGACTAGCGGGCCAAGAGACCCAGTACTTC. Its protein product is CASSMTGLAGQETQYF.